A single sample gave rise to the 6 T cell receptor beta chains below, sequenced in a study of blood T cell repertoires in COVID-19. Method: immunoSEQ multiplex PCR; TCRdb's copy keeps in-frame clones and lacks some. This sample yields a few hundred thousand clones, of which approximately 86% are seen a single time; around 1.5% belongs to the top ten. Specimen: peripheral blood. Every receptor here comes from an older man with acute or convalescent COVID-19.

The rearrangement links TRBV15 to TRBJ2-1; D not certain. Germline-derived CDR1 and CDR2 are LNHNV and YYDKDF (reference sequence). The V and J ends lost 5 bases and 3 bases respectively, with 8 bases between them. The CDR3 sequence is 13 residues long. CDR3 nucleotide sequence: TGTGCCACCAGCGGTTCCTACTACAATGAGCAGTTCTTC. It specifies CATSGSYYNEQFF.

In its sample, this clone was seen a few times. J is TRBJ2-7 and V is TRBV5-4, with 9 bases lining up with TRBD2. The CDR3 sequence is 14 residues long. The germline V gene has CDR1 SGHNT and CDR2 YYREEE (reference sequence). The junction had 7 bases not matched to a gene; V was cut back by 5 bases and J by 4 bases. Here the CDR3 DNA reads TGTGCCAGCAGTTTTAGCGGGAGCCAGTACGAGCAGTACTTC. Translated, it gives CASSFSGSQYEQYF.

The CDR3 region has the DNA TGTGCCAGCAGTTCCGGACTAGCGGGAGTTGATACGCAGTATTTT. Protein product: CASSSGLAGVDTQYF. The chain uses TRBV7-2 and TRBJ2-3; 13 nucleotides agree with TRBD2. V lost 6 bases to trimming and J lost 6 bases; unmatched junction nucleotides: 6. Germline loops: CDR1 SGHTA, CDR2 FQGNSA. This CDR3 comprises 15 residues.

The chain combines TRBV6-1 with TRBJ1-6; no clear D. The germline V gene encodes CDR1 MNHNS and CDR2 SASEGT. V dropped 0 bases and J dropped 9 bases, with 12 bases sitting between them. The CDR3 sequence is 15 residues long. The CDR3 DNA reads TGTGCCAGCAGTGAAGCCCGGAGTGGAGGTTCACCCCTCCACTTT. Protein: CASSEARSGGSPLHF.

The chain uses TRBV9 and TRBJ2-2, with D unclear. The CDR3 is made up of 12 amino acids. V dropped 4 bases and J dropped 8 bases, with 9 bases sitting between them. Germline V gives CDR1 SGDLS, CDR2 YYNGEE. CDR3 coding DNA: TGTGCCAGCAGCTTTTCTAGGGGGGAGCTGTTTTTT. Protein sequence: CASSFSRGELFF.

The chain joins TRBV19 to TRBJ1-5; the match to TRBD1 covers 7 bases. CDR3 length: 15 amino acids. Germline CDR1 is LNHDA and CDR2 is SQIVND (reference sequence). V lost 1 base to trimming and J lost 7 bases; unmatched junction nucleotides: 7. The DNA for the CDR3 is TGTGCCAGTAGTATAGGAGAACAGGGGAGGCAGCCCCAGCATTTT. This sequence encodes CASSIGEQGRQPQHF.